The entry below describes one T cell receptor (beta chain). Trimming took 2 bases from V and 8 from J, leaving 12 bases between them. In germline, CDR1 is MNHEY, CDR2 SVGAGI. There are 13 residues in the CDR3. Blood CD8+ and CD4+ T cells underwent high-throughput TCR beta sequencing. Bulk CD8+ and CD4+ cells came from magnetic negative isolation; CD8+ TEMRA by FACS. The data are from a study of CD8 T cells in Susac syndrome. Random hexamers were used to reverse transcribe about 0.5 to 1 ug of RNA. Amplification of TCR beta CDR3 across 54 Vbeta and 13 Jbeta was performed with immunoSEQ multiplex PCR. TCRdb re-called the immunoSEQ multiplex PCR reads through MiXCR, storing one row per CDR3 protein. The sample has some 130,000 distinct CDR3 sequences, approximately 94% seen once.

Sequenced sample: CD4+ T cells from PBMCs. This receptor was taken from a human donor with multiple sclerosis. The chain employs TRBV6-5 and TRBJ1-2; the D gene is possibly TRBD1 (6 bases). CDR3 in amino acids: CASSYRGKEGYTF. As DNA, the CDR3 is TGTGCCAGCAGTTACAGGGGGAAGGAAGGCTACACCTTC.